This T cell receptor (beta chain) originates from a study of T cells in Graves' hyperthyroidism and ophthalmopathy (dated by TCRdb to about 2019). Context from the whole study: Peripheral blood samples were taken at initial diagnosis, before any treatment was given. The 100 discovery patients were randomly split 7:3 into training and test sets. In addition, the study compared T-cell repertoires in thyroid tissue and in blood from five or six Graves' hyperthyroidism patients. Prospective prediction of ophthalmopathy was tested in an independent validation cohort consisting of 18 to 20 hyperthyroidism patients and some 17 patients who later progressed to ophthalmopathy. The paper reports TCR Vbeta CDR3 sequencing of 140 or so peripheral blood samples: approximately 41 ophthalmopathy, about 75 hyperthyroidism and approximately 17 progressor patients. Once sampling was done, hyperthyroidism patients were given methimazole at a starting dose of 30 mg daily, whereas ophthalmopathy patients were given high-dose intravenous methylprednisolone. TCR V-J signatures able to tell the groups apart were searched for in a discovery cohort of 100 patients, of whom over 40 had Graves' ophthalmopathy and around 58 had stable Graves' hyperthyroidism.

The full study reports these points: In validation, progression to ophthalmopathy was predicted by the model with 55% to 71% sensitivity and under 85% specificity, a median of about 6 months before onset. Most expanded thyroid clonotypes (frequency above 0.001) were also detected in blood, a finding suggesting that blood repertoires may reflect thyroid immune responses. In cross-validation, a model built on a 13 V-J signature told ophthalmopathy apart from stable hyperthyroidism with roughly 87% sensitivity and 81% to 82% specificity, and in testing the same model reached 80%/75%. No statistical method was used to fix the sample size in advance, and group allocation was not hidden from the investigators.

The TCR beta CDR3 regions were amplified from RNA transcripts. A first-round RT-PCR of the TCR CDR3 used the HTBI primer set with the Qiagen OneStep RT-PCR kit. A second multiplex PCR round built the libraries, followed by size selection and purification. The libraries were sequenced on an Illumina HiSeq2000 using paired-end 100 bp reads. In the authors' own workflow: Raw data were processed with SOAPnuke, discarding reads with adapters, uncalled bases, mean Phred below 15, or no exact constant-primer or identifier match. COPE v1.2.5 was used to merge the high-quality paired reads, and each unique nucleotide sequence was defined as a clonotype. MiTCR v1.1 was used to align clonotypes to the IMGT TRBV, TRBD and TRBJ reference segments. Analysis was restricted to V-J combinations with a frequency above 0.0001, which covered roughly 99% of repertoires. A TCS score was defined as the ratio of F50 (clonal expansion) to E x V (chaos), with BLOSUM62-based TCRdist applied between CDR3 peptides within each V-J. Welch's t-statistics and random forest reduced 450 to 600 V-J features to fewer than 15, which were used in a naive Bayes classifier (R e1071). Clones were called with MiXCR by TCRdb after fastp trimmed the public reads at Q25, and only in-frame beta chains were retained. Every entry covers one CDR3 protein and lists the most common genes and DNA from its rows. TCRdb's processing, not the authors' own work, is the source of the V and J calls. For this sample the table gives 300,000 to 450,000 distinct CDR3 sequences, of which less than 15% were detected only once. The ten largest clones capture 9.2% of the sample.

V lost 3 bases and J lost 10 bases; the stretch between them is 13 bases long. From cysteine to phenylalanine, the CDR3 is 13 amino acids long. Only the CDR3 DNA stays, 39 bases, in frame from base 1. From a lookup of the germline V gene (reference sequence), CDR1 and CDR2 are LNHDA and SQIVND. A patient counted as having stable Graves' hyperthyroidism if no progression to ophthalmopathy occurred over 18 months of follow-up. Hyperthyroidism patients were newly diagnosed, had a disease duration of under 2 months, and were aged 18 to 65 years. Exclusion was applied to patients with uncontrolled infections, other autoimmune diseases, pregnancy or lactation. Clinical symptoms, serum thyroxine and TRAb, thyroid ultrasound, and orbital computed tomography formed the basis for the diagnoses. PBMCs were isolated from about 9.1 ml of fresh peripheral blood by Ficoll-Paque density gradient centrifugation. Trizol reagent was used to extract total RNA, and RNA quality was then checked on an Agilent 2100 Bioanalyzer.

Remarks on this clonotype: No antigen is known for it. No clone much larger than this one lies a single base away; base qualities are absent.

The chain was built from TRBV19 and TRBJ2-1; the D call could be TRBD1 or TRBD2, with each sharing 5 bases. Sequenced input: blood. This TCR was sampled from a woman aged 18-29 years with Graves' hyperthyroidism. The DNA sequence is as follows: TGTGCCAGTAGTATCTTCGGGACCTACGAGCAGTTCTTC. Translation gives CASSIFGTYEQFF.